These T cell receptor beta chains were read from a single sample in a study of PD-L1 blockade in urothelial cancer. Some clones are missing from TCRdb's copy, which holds only in-frame ones; the method was immunoSEQ multiplex PCR. The repertoire has 55,000 to 70,000 clones, 82% of them found once; the top ten carry 4.5%. Sequences were derived from PBMCs, sampled around atezolizumab (anti-PD-L1) treatment. The receptors shown here come from a man between 65 and 85 years old with urothelial cancer. The CDR3 runs from the conserved cysteine through the conserved F or W. A D gene is named only where the DNA matches it firmly. Not every row has a clone size; where given, it reads once, few, many or a size class.

J,size,V,D,CDR3,DNA
TRBJ1-5,.,TRBV10-2,.,CASSLNGGGQSQHF,TGCGCCAGCAGTCTCAACGGCGGCGGACAGTCCCAGCATTTT
TRBJ2-5,.,TRBV9,TRBD1,CASSAGQEVETQYF,TGTGCCAGCAGCGCGGGACAGGAGGTCGAGACCCAGTACTTC
TRBJ2-3,.,TRBV6-1,.,CASSEQDRATDTQYF,TGTGCCAGCAGTGAACAGGATAGAGCCACAGATACGCAGTATTTT
TRBJ2-1,.,TRBV19,TRBD2,CASNQRVTSGYNEQFF,TGTGCCAGTAATCAAAGGGTGACTAGCGGATACAATGAGCAGTTCTTC
TRBJ1-2,few,TRBV2,.,CASSDRQRGYTF,TGTGCCAGCAGTGATCGTCAGCGAGGCTACACCTTC
TRBJ2-5,.,TRBV6-1,.,CASSDWGRAQYF,TGTGCCAGCAGTGATTGGGGCCGAGCCCAGTACTTC
TRBJ2-5,.,TRBV5-1,TRBD1,CASQLGQANQETQYF,TGCGCCAGCCAGCTGGGACAGGCGAACCAAGAGACCCAGTACTTC
TRBJ2-1,.,TRBV5-1,.,CASSLGGAYNEQFF,TGCGCCAGCAGCTTGGGCGGGGCCTACAATGAGCAGTTCTTC
TRBJ2-2,.,TRBV5-1,TRBD2,CASSDEGLAGVSPGELFF,TGCGCCAGCAGCGACGAGGGACTAGCGGGAGTTAGTCCCGGGGAGCTGTTTTTT
TRBJ2-1,.,TRBV7-9,.,CASTPGVGVNEQFF,TGTGCCAGCACCCCGGGAGTTGGGGTCAATGAGCAGTTCTTC
TRBJ2-5,.,TRBV19,TRBD2,CASSTGTSQEETQYF,TGTGCCAGTAGTACGGGGACTAGCCAAGAAGAGACCCAGTACTTC
TRBJ2-1,.,TRBV2,.,CASSVRIDGRPLAYNEQFF,TGTGCCAGCAGTGTGAGGATCGATGGGAGGCCCCTTGCCTACAATGAGCAGTTCTTC
TRBJ2-1,.,TRBV5-6,TRBD1,CASSLGGGQGTGEQFF,TGTGCCAGCAGCTTGGGAGGGGGACAGGGTACAGGTGAGCAGTTCTTC
TRBJ2-7,.,TRBV6-1,TRBD1,CASRDSPYEQYF,TGTGCCAGCCGGGACAGCCCCTACGAGCAGTACTTC
TRBJ2-3,once,TRBV6-1,TRBD2,CASIGGRGTDTQYF,TGTGCCAGCATTGGCGGGAGGGGGACAGATACGCAGTATTTT
TRBJ1-1,once,TRBV4-1,TRBD1,CASSQRQGGGTEAFF,TGCGCCAGCAGCCAGCGACAGGGCGGTGGCACTGAAGCTTTCTTT
TRBJ2-7,.,TRBV5-1,.,CASSFNTAAYEQYF,TGCGCCAGCAGCTTTAACACCGCTGCCTACGAGCAGTACTTC
TRBJ2-3,.,TRBV5-4,.,CASNGGGDRSTDTQYF,TGTGCCAGCAACGGGGGAGGGGACAGGAGCACAGATACGCAGTATTTT
TRBJ1-3,.,TRBV7-9,.,CASSLGGLHSGNTIYF,TGTGCCAGCAGCTTAGGGGGGCTCCACTCTGGAAACACCATATATTTT
TRBJ2-5,.,TRBV28,.,CASSTPGLRSQETQYF,TGTGCCAGCAGTACCCCGGGGTTGAGGTCCCAAGAGACCCAGTACTTC
TRBJ1-1,.,TRBV19,.,CASPPPGVLNTEAFF,TGTGCCAGCCCTCCCCCGGGAGTGCTGAACACTGAAGCTTTCTTT
TRBJ1-1,.,TRBV4-1,.,CASSSYTEAFF,TGCGCCAGCAGCTCGTACACTGAAGCTTTCTTT
TRBJ1-3,.,TRBV25-1,.,CASRLTGPGNTIYF,TGTGCCAGCAGACTTACAGGGCCTGGAAACACCATATATTTT
TRBJ2-5,.,TRBV2,.,CASRMGGRGSQETQYF,TGTGCCAGCCGCATGGGGGGGCGGGGGTCCCAAGAGACCCAGTACTTC
TRBJ2-7,.,TRBV5-4,TRBD2,CASGVAGINYEQYF,TGTGCCAGCGGGGTAGCGGGAATTAACTACGAGCAGTACTTC
TRBJ2-3,.,TRBV7-3,TRBD2,CASSLSQRGSADTQYF,TGTGCCAGCAGCTTAAGCCAGCGGGGGAGCGCAGATACGCAGTATTTT
TRBJ2-2,few,TRBV19,.,CASIDSANTGELFF,TGTGCCAGTATCGACAGCGCGAACACCGGGGAGCTGTTTTTT
TRBJ1-1,.,TRBV7-3,.,CASSLNRVDEAFF,TGTGCCAGCAGCTTAAACAGGGTGGATGAAGCTTTCTTT
TRBJ1-2,.,TRBV19,.,CASSGVSRGHGYTF,TGTGCCAGTAGTGGAGTTTCCAGGGGCCATGGCTACACCTTC
TRBJ1-1,.,TRBV5-1,TRBD1,CASSLETGITEAFF,TGCGCCAGCAGCTTGGAGACAGGGATCACTGAAGCTTTCTTT
TRBJ2-3,.,TRBV7-3,.,CASSSNRADTQYF,TGTGCCAGCAGCTCGAACAGGGCAGATACGCAGTATTTT
TRBJ1-2,.,TRBV6-5,.,CASSSSPGRGYTF,TGTGCCAGCTCTTCCAGTCCCGGGAGAGGCTACACCTTC
TRBJ2-3,.,TRBV30,TRBD2,CAWGLAGALGTQYF,TGTGCCTGGGGACTAGCGGGAGCCCTCGGTACGCAGTATTTT
TRBJ1-2,.,TRBV2,TRBD1,CASSEDDRDGYTF,TGTGCCAGCAGTGAAGATGACAGGGATGGCTACACCTTC
TRBJ2-7,.,TRBV6-5,.,CASSYSVSGYEQYF,TGTGCCAGCAGTTACTCGGTTAGCGGCTACGAGCAGTACTTC
TRBJ1-4,.,TRBV6-5,.,CASSYGRANEKLFF,TGTGCCAGCAGTTACGGGCGGGCTAATGAAAAACTGTTTTTT
TRBJ2-1,once,TRBV29-1,TRBD2,CSVAASGSVEQFF,TGCAGCGTTGCCGCTAGCGGGAGTGTTGAGCAGTTCTTC
TRBJ2-7,.,TRBV29-1,TRBD2,CSVVDSGSPTSSYEQYF,TGCAGCGTTGTGGATAGCGGGAGTCCCACGAGCTCCTACGAGCAGTACTTC
TRBJ1-5,.,TRBV6-4,.,CASSETASNQPQHF,TGTGCCAGCAGTGAGACTGCCAGCAATCAGCCCCAGCATTTT
TRBJ1-2,.,TRBV10-2,.,CASSEGTGSRGYTF,TGCGCCAGCAGTGAGGGAACAGGGAGCAGAGGCTACACCTTC
TRBJ2-2,.,TRBV7-6,TRBD1,CASSAEDRGTGELFF,TGTGCCAGCAGCGCGGAGGACAGGGGGACCGGGGAGCTGTTTTTT
TRBJ2-7,.,TRBV5-5,TRBD1,CASSFRDRGYEQYF,TGTGCCAGCAGCTTTCGGGACAGGGGGTACGAGCAGTACTTC
TRBJ1-2,.,TRBV11-2,.,CASSLRVNYGYTF,TGTGCCAGCAGCTTGAGGGTTAACTATGGCTACACCTTC
TRBJ2-1,.,TRBV19,.,CASSILGTGNEQFF,TGTGCCAGTAGTATCCTAGGAACGGGTAATGAGCAGTTCTTC
TRBJ1-4,.,TRBV2,.,CASSPRDGVVEKLFF,TGTGCCAGCAGTCCAAGAGACGGGGTCGTTGAAAAACTGTTTTTT
TRBJ2-1,once,TRBV10-2,TRBD2,CASSASRTRMNEQFF,TGCGCCAGCAGTGCTTCAAGGACTAGAATGAATGAGCAGTTCTTC
TRBJ1-2,.,TRBV5-4,TRBD1,CASSWDRGGFDYGYTF,TGTGCCAGCAGCTGGGACAGGGGCGGTTTTGACTATGGCTACACCTTC
TRBJ2-3,few,TRBV5-4,.,CASSLQRGTDTQYF,TGTGCCAGCAGCTTGCAGCGGGGCACAGATACGCAGTATTTT
TRBJ2-1,.,TRBV7-9,TRBD1,CASSPTTGGYNEQFF,TGTGCCAGCAGTCCAACGACAGGGGGATACAATGAGCAGTTCTTC
TRBJ2-1,.,TRBV29-1,.,CSAVTDNEQFF,TGCAGCGCAGTGACAGACAATGAGCAGTTCTTC
TRBJ2-7,.,TRBV19,TRBD2,CASSISSLTSGAYEQYF,TGTGCCAGTAGTATCTCCTCCCTGACTAGCGGGGCTTACGAGCAGTACTTC
TRBJ2-3,.,TRBV18,TRBD2,CASSPRVAGSKDTQYF,TGTGCCAGCTCACCACGGGTAGCGGGATCTAAAGATACGCAGTATTTT
TRBJ2-2,.,TRBV5-1,.,CASSLQGAYTGELFF,TGCGCCAGCAGCTTACAAGGGGCCTACACCGGGGAGCTGTTTTTT